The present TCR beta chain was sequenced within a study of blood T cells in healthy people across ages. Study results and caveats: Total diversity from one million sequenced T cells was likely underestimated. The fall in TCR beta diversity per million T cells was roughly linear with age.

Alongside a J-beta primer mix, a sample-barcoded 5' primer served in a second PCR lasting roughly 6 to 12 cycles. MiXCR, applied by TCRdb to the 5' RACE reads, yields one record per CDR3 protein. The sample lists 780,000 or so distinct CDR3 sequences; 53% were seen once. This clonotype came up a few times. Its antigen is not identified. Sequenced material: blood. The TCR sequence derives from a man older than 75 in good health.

The CDR3: CATSIGRTGELFF. The CDR3 DNA is TGTGCCACCAGCATAGGGAGGACCGGGGAGCTGTTTTTT. The V and J genes are TRBV15 and TRBJ2-2, with D possibly TRBD2 on 6 matching bases. The CDR3 loop spans 13 amino acids. Germline CDR1 reads LNHNV; CDR2 reads YYDKDF (reference sequence). The germline V and J ends were trimmed by 4 bases and 5 bases, with 8 bases remaining between them. The full variable domain, completed using reference TRBV15 and TRBJ2-2, is DAMVIQNPRYQVTQFGKPVTLSCSQTLNHNVMYWYQQKSSQAPKLLFHYYDKDFNNEADTPDNFQSRRPNTSFCFLDIRSPGLGDTAMYLCATSIGRTGELFFGEGSRLTVL.